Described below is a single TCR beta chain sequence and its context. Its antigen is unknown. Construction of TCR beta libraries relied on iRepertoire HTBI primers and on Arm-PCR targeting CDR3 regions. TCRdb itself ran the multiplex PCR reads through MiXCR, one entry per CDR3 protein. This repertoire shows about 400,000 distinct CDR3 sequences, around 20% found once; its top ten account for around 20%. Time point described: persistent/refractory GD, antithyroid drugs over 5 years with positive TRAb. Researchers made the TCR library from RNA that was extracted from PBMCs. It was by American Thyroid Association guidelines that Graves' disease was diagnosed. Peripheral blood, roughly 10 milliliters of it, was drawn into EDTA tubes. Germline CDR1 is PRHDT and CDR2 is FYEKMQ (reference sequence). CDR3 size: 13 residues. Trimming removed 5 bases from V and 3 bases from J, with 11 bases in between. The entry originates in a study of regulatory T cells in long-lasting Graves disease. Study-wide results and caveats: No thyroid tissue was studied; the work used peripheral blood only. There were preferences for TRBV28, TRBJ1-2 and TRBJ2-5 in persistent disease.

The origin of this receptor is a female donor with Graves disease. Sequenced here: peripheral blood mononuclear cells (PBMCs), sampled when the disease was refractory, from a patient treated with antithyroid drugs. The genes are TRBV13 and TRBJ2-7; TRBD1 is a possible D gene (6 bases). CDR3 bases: TGTGCCAGCAGCGCCGACAGGCACTACGAGCAGTACTTC. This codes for CASSADRHYEQYF.